Listed below are T cell receptor beta chains from one sample, sequenced in a study of T cell changes during pregnancy in multiple sclerosis. Clones were read by immunoSEQ multiplex PCR, and TCRdb kept only the in-frame ones, dropping some. This sample has more than 55,000 clones; roughly nine tenths occur once, and the top ten carry 1.4%. This sample comprised peripheral blood, obtained in the second trimester of pregnancy. These receptors all come from a female donor with multiple sclerosis, enrolled in a pregnancy study. The CDR3 runs from the conserved cysteine through the conserved F or W. The order of the fields is CDR3 DNA, CDR3 protein, D gene, J gene, clone size, V gene. A D gene is named only where the DNA matches it firmly. Size values are once, few and many counts, or a class for expanded clones, and some rows have none.

CDR3nt: TGCAGCGTTCACAGGAGAAATCTGAACACTGAAGCTTTCTTT
CDR3aa: CSVHRRNLNTEAFF
d_gene: -
j_gene: TRBJ1-1
abundance: -
v_gene: TRBV29-1

CDR3nt: TGTGCCAGCAGCCGTGGGACAGGCACTGAAGCTTTCTTT
CDR3aa: CASSRGTGTEAFF
d_gene: TRBD1
j_gene: TRBJ1-1
abundance: -
v_gene: TRBV7-3

CDR3nt: TGTGCCAGTAGTATGGCGACAGGGGTGGGTGAAAAACTGTTTTTT
CDR3aa: CASSMATGVGEKLFF
d_gene: TRBD1
j_gene: TRBJ1-4
abundance: -
v_gene: TRBV19

CDR3nt: TGTGCTAGTGGTTTGCTTCGAGAGACCCAGTACTTC
CDR3aa: CASGLLRETQYF
d_gene: -
j_gene: TRBJ2-5
abundance: -
v_gene: TRBV12-5

CDR3nt: TGTGCCAGCAGCCCGAGCCACGGTGAAAAACTGTTTTTT
CDR3aa: CASSPSHGEKLFF
d_gene: -
j_gene: TRBJ1-4
abundance: -
v_gene: TRBV9

CDR3nt: TGCGCCAGCAAGAGGGCAGGGGTGGACTCCTACGAGCAGTACTTC
CDR3aa: CASKRAGVDSYEQYF
d_gene: -
j_gene: TRBJ2-7
abundance: once
v_gene: TRBV10-2

CDR3nt: TGTGCCTGGAGTTCCACTACAGGGTTAGCTTTCTTT
CDR3aa: CAWSSTTGLAFF
d_gene: -
j_gene: TRBJ1-1
abundance: -
v_gene: TRBV30

CDR3nt: TGTGCCTGGAGTGTGCATAGCGGGATCAGGTACGAGCAGTACTTC
CDR3aa: CAWSVHSGIRYEQYF
d_gene: TRBD2
j_gene: TRBJ2-7
abundance: -
v_gene: TRBV30

CDR3nt: TGTGGCACTTTGGACAGGGGAGGAGATAACTATGGCTACACCTTC
CDR3aa: CGTLDRGGDNYGYTF
d_gene: TRBD1
j_gene: TRBJ1-2
abundance: -
v_gene: TRBV19

CDR3nt: TGTGCCAGCACCCAGGGGTCCGCGGGAAACACCATATATTTT
CDR3aa: CASTQGSAGNTIYF
d_gene: -
j_gene: TRBJ1-3
abundance: -
v_gene: TRBV6-6

CDR3nt: TGTGCCAGCAGTGAAATTGGGGGCACTGGAAACACCATATATTTT
CDR3aa: CASSEIGGTGNTIYF
d_gene: -
j_gene: TRBJ1-3
abundance: -
v_gene: TRBV6-1

CDR3nt: TGTGCCAGTAGTAGGGACTCGAGCTCCTACAATGAGCAGTTCTTC
CDR3aa: CASSRDSSSYNEQFF
d_gene: -
j_gene: TRBJ2-1
abundance: -
v_gene: TRBV19

CDR3nt: TGCGCCAGCAGCACAACGGGACTCACAGGAGAGACCCAGTACTTC
CDR3aa: CASSTTGLTGETQYF
d_gene: -
j_gene: TRBJ2-5
abundance: once
v_gene: TRBV5-1

CDR3nt: TGTGCCAGCAACCCACAGGTGAACTCTGGAAACACCATATATTTT
CDR3aa: CASNPQVNSGNTIYF
d_gene: -
j_gene: TRBJ1-3
abundance: -
v_gene: TRBV6-1

CDR3nt: TGCGCCAGCAGCTTGGGCCAGGGAGGGTCGGGCTACGAGCAGTACTTC
CDR3aa: CASSLGQGGSGYEQYF
d_gene: TRBD2
j_gene: TRBJ2-7
abundance: -
v_gene: TRBV5-1

CDR3nt: TGTGCCAGCAGTGAAAGCCCCCTAGACCGGGAGCTGTTTTTT
CDR3aa: CASSESPLDRELFF
d_gene: -
j_gene: TRBJ2-2
abundance: -
v_gene: TRBV2

CDR3nt: TGCGCCAGCAGCTTGGTAGAGACAGGGAACTATGGCTACACCTTC
CDR3aa: CASSLVETGNYGYTF
d_gene: TRBD1
j_gene: TRBJ1-2
abundance: -
v_gene: TRBV5-1

CDR3nt: TGTGCCAGATCGAGGGAAGCCGGGACTAGCGGGAGTAATGAGCAGTTCTTC
CDR3aa: CARSREAGTSGSNEQFF
d_gene: TRBD2
j_gene: TRBJ2-1
abundance: -
v_gene: TRBV25-1

CDR3nt: TGTGCCAGCAGCGTATCACCGGGACTAGCGGGGAGAGAGACCCAGTACTTC
CDR3aa: CASSVSPGLAGRETQYF
d_gene: TRBD2
j_gene: TRBJ2-5
abundance: -
v_gene: TRBV9

CDR3nt: TGTGCCAGCGGAGGACTGACTAATGAAAAACTGTTTTTT
CDR3aa: CASGGLTNEKLFF
d_gene: -
j_gene: TRBJ1-4
abundance: -
v_gene: TRBV6-6